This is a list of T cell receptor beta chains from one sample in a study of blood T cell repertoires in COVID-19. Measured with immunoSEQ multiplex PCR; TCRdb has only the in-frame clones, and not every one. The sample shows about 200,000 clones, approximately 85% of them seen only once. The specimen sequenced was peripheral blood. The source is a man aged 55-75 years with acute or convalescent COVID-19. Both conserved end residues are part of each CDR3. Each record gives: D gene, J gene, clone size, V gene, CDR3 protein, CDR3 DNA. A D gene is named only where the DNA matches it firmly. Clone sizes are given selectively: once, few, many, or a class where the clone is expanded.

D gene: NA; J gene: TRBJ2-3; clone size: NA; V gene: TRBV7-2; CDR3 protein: CASSFPGGRDTQYF; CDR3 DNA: TGTGCCAGCAGCTTTCCCGGGGGGCGGGATACGCAGTATTTT
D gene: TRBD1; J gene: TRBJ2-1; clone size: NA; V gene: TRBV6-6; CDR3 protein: CASTKGTDRNEQFF; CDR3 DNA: TGTGCCAGCACTAAGGGGACGGACAGGAATGAGCAGTTCTTC
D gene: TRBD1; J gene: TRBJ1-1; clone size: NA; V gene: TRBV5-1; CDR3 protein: CASSLQGTNTEAFF; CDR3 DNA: TGCGCCAGCAGCTTACAGGGGACGAACACTGAAGCTTTCTTT
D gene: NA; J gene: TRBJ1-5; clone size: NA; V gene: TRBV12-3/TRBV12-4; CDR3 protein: CASSDSNQPQHF; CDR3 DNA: TGTGCCAGCAGTGACAGTAATCAGCCCCAGCATTTT
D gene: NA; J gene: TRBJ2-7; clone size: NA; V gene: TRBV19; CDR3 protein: CASSGVQHSYEQYF; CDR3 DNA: TGTGCCAGTTCAGGGGTGCAACACTCCTACGAGCAGTACTTC
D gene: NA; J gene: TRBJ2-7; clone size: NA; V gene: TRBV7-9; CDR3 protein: CASSWSGPTSYEQYF; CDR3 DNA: TGTGCCAGCAGCTGGAGCGGGCCCACCTCCTACGAGCAGTACTTC
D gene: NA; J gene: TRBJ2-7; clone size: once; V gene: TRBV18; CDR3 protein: CASSPPRGRSYEQYF; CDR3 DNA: TGTGCCAGCTCACCACCAAGGGGTAGGTCCTACGAGCAGTACTTC
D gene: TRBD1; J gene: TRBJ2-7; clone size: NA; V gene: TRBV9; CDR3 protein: CASSVSDRGYEQYF; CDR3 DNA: TGTGCCAGCAGCGTAAGCGACAGGGGCTACGAGCAGTACTTC
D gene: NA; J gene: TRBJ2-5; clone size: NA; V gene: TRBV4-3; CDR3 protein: CASSQDEGGARETQYF; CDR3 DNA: TGCGCCAGCAGCCAAGACGAGGGGGGGGCTCGAGAGACCCAGTACTTC
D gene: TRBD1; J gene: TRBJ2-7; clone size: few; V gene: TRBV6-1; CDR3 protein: CASSERQGPHEQYF; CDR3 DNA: TGTGCCAGCAGTGAGAGACAGGGTCCACACGAGCAGTACTTC
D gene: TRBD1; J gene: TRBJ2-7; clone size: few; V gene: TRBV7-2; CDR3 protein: CASSPGGWDTSYEQYF; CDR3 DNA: TGTGCCAGCAGCCCAGGGGGTTGGGACACATCCTACGAGCAGTACTTC
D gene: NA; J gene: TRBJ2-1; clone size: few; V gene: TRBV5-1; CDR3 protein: CASSYGDSGNEQFF; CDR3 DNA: TGCGCCAGCAGCTACGGGGACTCTGGGAATGAGCAGTTCTTC
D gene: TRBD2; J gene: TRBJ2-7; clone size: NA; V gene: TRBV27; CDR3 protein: CASSLWSRELNEQYF; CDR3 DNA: TGTGCCAGCAGTTTATGGTCGCGGGAGCTTAACGAGCAGTACTTC
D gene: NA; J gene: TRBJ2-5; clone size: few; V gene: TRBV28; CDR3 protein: CASTPGGVGETQYF; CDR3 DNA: TGTGCCAGCACTCCAGGAGGAGTCGGAGAGACCCAGTACTTC
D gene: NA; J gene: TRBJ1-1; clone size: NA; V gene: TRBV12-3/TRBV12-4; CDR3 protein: CASNQGTNTEAFF; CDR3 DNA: TGTGCCAGCAATCAGGGTACGAACACTGAAGCTTTCTTT
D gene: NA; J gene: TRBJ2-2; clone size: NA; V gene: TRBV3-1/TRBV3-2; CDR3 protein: CASSQSGTAGELFF; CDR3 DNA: TGTGCCAGCAGCCAATCAGGTACTGCTGGGGAGCTGTTTTTT
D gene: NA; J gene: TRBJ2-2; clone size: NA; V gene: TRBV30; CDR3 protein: CAWSSFSGGELFF; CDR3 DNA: TGTGCCTGGAGTTCCTTCTCGGGCGGGGAGCTGTTTTTT
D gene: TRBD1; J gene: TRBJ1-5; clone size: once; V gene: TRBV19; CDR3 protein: CASSRDRGTNQPQHF; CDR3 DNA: TGTGCCAGTAGTAGGGACAGGGGGACCAATCAGCCCCAGCATTTT
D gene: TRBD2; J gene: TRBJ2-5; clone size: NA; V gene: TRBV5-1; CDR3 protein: CASGTSGETQYF; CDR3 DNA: TGCGCCAGCGGTACTAGCGGAGAGACCCAGTACTTC
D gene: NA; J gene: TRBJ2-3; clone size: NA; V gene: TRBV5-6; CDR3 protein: CASSSGPGPDTQYF; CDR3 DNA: TGTGCCAGCAGCTCCGGACCAGGGCCGGATACGCAGTATTTT
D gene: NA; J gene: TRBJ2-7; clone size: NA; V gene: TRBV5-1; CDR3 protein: CASNYGGYSSYEQYF; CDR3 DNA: TGCGCCAGCAACTATGGGGGGTACAGCTCCTACGAGCAGTACTTC
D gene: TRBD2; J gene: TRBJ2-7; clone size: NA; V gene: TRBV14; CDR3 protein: CASSTPSGGGWDEQYF; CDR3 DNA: TGTGCCAGCAGCACGCCTAGCGGTGGGGGTTGGGACGAGCAGTACTTC
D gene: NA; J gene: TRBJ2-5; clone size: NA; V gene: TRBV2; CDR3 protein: CASSPGEEKKTQYF; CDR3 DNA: TGTGCCAGCTCTCCGGGGGAGGAGAAAAAGACCCAGTACTTC
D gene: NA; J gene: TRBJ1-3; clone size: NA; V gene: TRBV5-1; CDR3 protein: CASSPGSGNTIYF; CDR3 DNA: TGCGCCAGCAGTCCCGGGAGTGGAAACACCATATATTTT
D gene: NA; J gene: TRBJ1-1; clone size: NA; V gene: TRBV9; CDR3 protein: CASSVVTVGSTEAFF; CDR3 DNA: TGTGCCAGCAGCGTAGTCACGGTTGGGAGTACTGAAGCTTTCTTT
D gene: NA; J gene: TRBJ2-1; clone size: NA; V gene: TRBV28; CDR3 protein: CASRGWEENEQFF; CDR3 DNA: TGTGCCAGCAGGGGGTGGGAGGAGAATGAGCAGTTCTTC
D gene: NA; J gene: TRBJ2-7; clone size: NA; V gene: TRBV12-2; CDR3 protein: CASRLAQGGSSYEQYF; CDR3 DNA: TGTGCAAGTCGCTTAGCGCAGGGCGGGAGCTCCTACGAGCAGTACTTC
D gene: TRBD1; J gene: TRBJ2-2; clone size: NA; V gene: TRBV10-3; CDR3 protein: CAISEWDRVLGGELFF; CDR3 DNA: TGTGCCATCAGTGAGTGGGACAGGGTCTTAGGCGGGGAGCTGTTTTTT
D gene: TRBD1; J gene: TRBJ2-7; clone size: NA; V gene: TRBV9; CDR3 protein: CASSVGQGAREQYF; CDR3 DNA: TGTGCCAGCAGCGTAGGACAGGGGGCGCGAGAGCAGTACTTC
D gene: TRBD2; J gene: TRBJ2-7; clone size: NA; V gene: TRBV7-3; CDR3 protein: CASNYGGTSGGFYEQYF; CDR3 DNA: TGTGCCAGCAACTACGGGGGGACTAGCGGAGGCTTCTACGAGCAGTACTTC
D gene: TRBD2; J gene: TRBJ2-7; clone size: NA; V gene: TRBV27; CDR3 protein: CASSLDFGTSYEQYF; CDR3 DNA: TGTGCCAGCAGTTTAGATTTCGGGACTAGCTACGAGCAGTACTTC
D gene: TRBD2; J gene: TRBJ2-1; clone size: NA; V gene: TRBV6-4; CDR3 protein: CASSEGLAVLGEQFF; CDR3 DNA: TGTGCCAGCAGTGAGGGACTAGCGGTGCTGGGTGAGCAGTTCTTC
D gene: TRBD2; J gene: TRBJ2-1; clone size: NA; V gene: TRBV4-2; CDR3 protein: CASSRRTSGNLNEQFF; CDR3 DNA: TGTGCCAGCAGCCGGAGGACTAGCGGGAACCTAAATGAGCAGTTCTTC
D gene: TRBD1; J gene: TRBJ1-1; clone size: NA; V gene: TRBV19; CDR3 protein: CASSHRGLVTEAFF; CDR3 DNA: TGTGCCAGTAGCCACAGGGGGCTGGTGACTGAAGCTTTCTTT
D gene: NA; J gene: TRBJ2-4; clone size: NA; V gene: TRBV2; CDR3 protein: CASLGRDKDIQYF; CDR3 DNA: TGTGCCAGCCTCGGCAGGGATAAAGACATTCAGTACTTC
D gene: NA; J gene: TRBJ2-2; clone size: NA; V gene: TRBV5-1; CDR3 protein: CASSLRGNTGELFF; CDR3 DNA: TGCGCCAGCAGCTTGCGGGGAAACACCGGGGAGCTGTTTTTT
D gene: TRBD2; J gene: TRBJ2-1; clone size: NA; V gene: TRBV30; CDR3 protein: CAWSRTSGSFYNEQFF; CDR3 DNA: TGTGCCTGGAGTCGTACTAGCGGGAGTTTCTACAATGAGCAGTTCTTC
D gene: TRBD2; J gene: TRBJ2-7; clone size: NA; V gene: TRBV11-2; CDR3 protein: CASSLDTSGREQYF; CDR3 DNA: TGTGCCAGCAGCTTAGATACTAGCGGGAGGGAGCAGTACTTC
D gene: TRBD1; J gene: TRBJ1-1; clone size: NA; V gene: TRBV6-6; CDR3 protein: CASSSTGTGGTEAFF; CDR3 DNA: TGTGCCAGCAGTAGCACCGGGACAGGGGGCACTGAAGCTTTCTTT
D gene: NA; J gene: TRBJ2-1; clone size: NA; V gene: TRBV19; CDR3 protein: CASSIYGTSYNEQFF; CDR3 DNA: TGTGCCAGTAGTATCTACGGGACTTCCTACAATGAGCAGTTCTTC
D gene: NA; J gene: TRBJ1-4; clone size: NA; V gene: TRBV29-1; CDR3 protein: CSVGKDGRNNEKLFF; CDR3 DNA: TGCAGCGTGGGGAAGGACGGGAGGAATAATGAAAAACTGTTTTTT
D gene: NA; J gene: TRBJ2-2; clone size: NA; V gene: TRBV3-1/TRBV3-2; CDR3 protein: CASSQDLRGDGELFF; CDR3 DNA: TGTGCCAGCAGCCAAGACCTACGCGGCGACGGGGAGCTGTTTTTT
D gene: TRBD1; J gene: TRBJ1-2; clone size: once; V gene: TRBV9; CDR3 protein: CASSPATPTGEYGYTF; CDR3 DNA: TGTGCCAGCAGCCCGGCCACCCCTACAGGGGAGTATGGCTACACCTTC
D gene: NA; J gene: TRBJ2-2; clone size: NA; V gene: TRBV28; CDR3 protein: CASRTSGTSTGELFF; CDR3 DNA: TGTGCCAGCAGGACTTCCGGGACAAGCACCGGGGAGCTGTTTTTT
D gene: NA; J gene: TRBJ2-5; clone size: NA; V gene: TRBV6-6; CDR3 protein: CASSSSRLGPETQYF; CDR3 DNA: TGTGCCAGCAGTAGTAGTCGGCTGGGCCCAGAGACCCAGTACTTC
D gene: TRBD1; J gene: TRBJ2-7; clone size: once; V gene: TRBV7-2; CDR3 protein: CASRLTPGTGGSYEQYF; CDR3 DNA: TGTGCCAGCAGGTTAACCCCCGGGACAGGGGGCTCCTACGAGCAGTACTTC
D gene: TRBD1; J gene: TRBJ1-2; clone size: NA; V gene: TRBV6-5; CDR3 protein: CASSFDLDRVPYGYTF; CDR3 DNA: TGTGCCAGCAGTTTCGATCTCGACAGGGTGCCCTATGGCTACACCTTC
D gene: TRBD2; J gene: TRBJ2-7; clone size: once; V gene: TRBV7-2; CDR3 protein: CASSPSRLAGESSYEQYF; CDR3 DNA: TGTGCCAGCAGCCCGTCGAGACTAGCGGGCGAGAGCTCCTACGAGCAGTACTTC
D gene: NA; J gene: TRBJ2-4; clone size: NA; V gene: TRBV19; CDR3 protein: CASSTPTGSKNIQYF; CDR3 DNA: TGTGCCAGTAGTACTCCGACAGGCTCCAAAAACATTCAGTACTTC